These 5 T cell receptor beta chains were sequenced from one sample in a study of cytomegalovirus exposure and HLA in healthy donors. PCR used 60 Vbeta primers and 13 Jbeta primers. Clones were sequenced by immunoSEQ multiplex PCR, and TCRdb holds only the in-frame ones, with some missing. Of about 120,000 clones in the sample, roughly 75% were seen once. The sequencing sample was made of PBMCs. The receptors here all came from a female donor in good health and CMV-seronegative.

This chain connects TRBV28 to TRBJ2-4; 8 nucleotides match TRBD1. The CDR3 contains 16 residues. Losses at the gene ends were 6 bases for V and 0 bases for J; bases not matched to a gene: 7. The germline V gene encodes CDR1 MDHEN and CDR2 SYDVKM. CDR3 protein: CASSDRQGLAKNIQYF. DNA of the CDR3: TGTGCCAGCAGCGATAGACAGGGGTTAGCCAAAAACATTCAGTACTTC.

The chain couples TRBV30 to TRBJ2-2, with TRBD1 matching over 7 bases. Germline lookup yields CDR1 GTSNPN and CDR2 SVGIG (reference sequence). This CDR3 comprises 18 residues. V lost 4 bases to trimming and J lost 3 bases; unmatched junction nucleotides: 17. The CDR3 DNA follows: TGTGCCTGGACCGGAGGATTTGACAGGGCAAATGACACCGGGGAGCTGTTTTTT. The encoded protein is CAWTGGFDRANDTGELFF. Combining the CDR3 with reference TRBV30 and TRBJ2-2 gives the whole variable domain SQTIHQWPATLVQPVGSPLSLECTVEGTSNPNLYWYRQAAGRGLQLLFYSVGIGQISSEVPQNLSASRPQDRQFILSSKKLLLSDSGFYLCAWTGGFDRANDTGELFFGEGSRLTVL.

The V and J genes are TRBV28 and TRBJ2-1, with TRBD2 matching 10 bases. Germline lookup yields CDR1 MDHEN and CDR2 SYDVKM. After removal of 4 bases from V and 6 bases from J, the junction contained 15 bases not matched to a gene. The CDR3 length is 18 residues. The CDR3 bases are TGTGCCAGCAGTTCCCACCCCCCCCTAGCGGGGGAAACCAATGAGCAGTTCTTC. Translating it yields CASSSHPPLAGETNEQFF.

The chain links TRBV5-4 to TRBJ2-7; TRBD1 matches at 10 bases. V shed 2 bases, J shed 7 bases, and the junction held 6 bases outside the gene matches. The CDR3 extends over 14 amino acids. CDR1 is SGHNT, CDR2 YYREEE, per germline (reference sequence). CDR3 nucleotides: TGTGCCAGCAGCTTTGGACAGGGGGTTAGGGAGCAGTACTTC. Translated: CASSFGQGVREQYF.

This chain connects TRBV14 to TRBJ2-7; possible D gene TRBD1, 6 bases. This CDR3 is 14 amino acids long. CDR1 is SGHDN and CDR2 is FVKESK in the germline V gene. V was shortened by 2 bases and J by 0 bases, with 8 bases between the two germline ends. The CDR3 reads CASSQTGISYEQYF. The CDR3 region has the DNA TGTGCCAGCAGCCAAACAGGGATCTCCTACGAGCAGTACTTC.